The source of this T cell receptor (beta chain) is a study of blood T cell repertoires in COVID-19. Produced via immunoSEQ multiplex PCR; TCRdb's table is partial and in-frame only. The data hold 140,000 to 150,000 clones, with around four fifths observed a single time. Trimming left V 3 bases short and J 3 bases short, with 18 bases between. Germline values: CDR1 LNHNV, CDR2 YYDKDF (reference sequence). CDR3 size: 17 residues. The rearrangement joins TRBV15 to TRBJ1-5; a weak D match, TRBD1 (6 bases). The sequenced sample consisted of PBMCs or T cells enriched from blood (not recorded which). The TCR sequence derives from a woman between 40 and 55 years old who had recovered from COVID-19. The chain's CDR3 is CATSSPQGNRVNQPQHF. In DNA form, the CDR3 reads TGTGCCACCAGCAGCCCCCAGGGGAACAGGGTCAATCAGCCCCAGCATTTT.